These T cell receptor beta chains were read from a single sample in a study of neurological immune-mediated disorders. TCRdb used MiXCR to reprocess the 5' RACE reads, holding one entry per CDR3 protein. The data hold tens of thousands of distinct CDR3 sequences, with roughly 13% observed a single time. What was sequenced was PBMCs. Every receptor here comes from a woman in her sixties or seventies with HTLV-1-associated myelopathy (HAM/TSP). Each CDR3 is given with its conserved first and last residue. The order of the fields is V gene, J gene, CDR3 protein.

TRBV27	TRBJ1-1	CASSLKGDWSEAFF
TRBV5-5	TRBJ2-1	CASSTVHEQFF
TRBV12-3/TRBV12-4	TRBJ1-2	CASSREAGQYYGYTF
TRBV7-2	TRBJ2-6	CASSQGQGRSGANVLTF
TRBV5-1	TRBJ2-3	CASSLESFTNTQYF
TRBV10-2	TRBJ2-7	CASSEAVAGGYEQYF
TRBV20-1	TRBJ2-5	CSAPGLALPETQYF
TRBV5-1	TRBJ2-6	CASSRSGGAGTGANVMTF
TRBV29-1	TRBJ2-1	CSVGLAGTYNEQFF
TRBV7-9	TRBJ1-4	CASSSRQGQNEKLFF
TRBV11-2	TRBJ2-3	CASSTPRTGTGGLDTQYF
TRBV5-5	TRBJ2-1	CASSLWGERYNEQFF
TRBV5-1	TRBJ2-1	CASSAYSGSHNEQSF
TRBV20-1	TRBJ2-1	CSASRAGGPHGNEQFF
TRBV6-1	TRBJ2-4	CASSKGGTSGSEAQYF
TRBV20-1	TRBJ2-5	CSASFFLLAGEETQYF
TRBV7-2	TRBJ2-1	CASSLLAGQEQFF
TRBV27	TRBJ2-2	CASSLLNTGELFF
TRBV20-1	TRBJ2-7	CSATSPTSADYEQYF
TRBV29-1	TRBJ2-1	CSVGGIRNEQFF
TRBV7-8	TRBJ1-3	CASSFRHNHGNTIYF
TRBV6-5	TRBJ1-2	CASSYTGTAFYGYTF
TRBV5-1	TRBJ2-5	CASSNTGGQETQYF
TRBV20-1	TRBJ2-1	CSVLLGTSGYNEQFF
TRBV5-1	TRBJ2-3	CASSRTGATDTQYF
TRBV29-1	TRBJ1-1	CSVDRGQRGAEAFF
TRBV6-6	TRBJ2-7	CASSPPGLAGFDEQYF
TRBV3-1	TRBJ2-1	CASSQPSGRTYNEQFF
TRBV5-1	TRBJ2-7	CASSREGTYEQYF
TRBV29-1	TRBJ1-1	CSARQGVNTEAFF
TRBV5-1	TRBJ2-7	CASSLAGGGPYEQYF
TRBV7-9	TRBJ2-5	CASSFSGRVEETQYF
TRBV7-2	TRBJ2-2	CASSLFRVDTGELFF
TRBV2	TRBJ1-6	CASRQGVDNSPLHF
TRBV12-3/TRBV12-4	TRBJ2-1	CASSPRGGVLFF
TRBV12-3/TRBV12-4	TRBJ1-1	CASSFRGADTEAFF
TRBV20-1	TRBJ2-1	CSARGSRAVSYEQFF
TRBV20-1	TRBJ2-5	CSAYSGTSRLETQYF
TRBV5-1	TRBJ2-2	CASHSGSNTGELFF
TRBV14	TRBJ2-2	CASSQVSGLPNTGELFF
TRBV19	TRBJ2-6	CASSITGMVGGANVLTF
TRBV20-1	TRBJ1-1	CSARDFRQGNTEAFF
TRBV5-1	TRBJ2-3	CASSLSDRVSDTQYF
TRBV7-2	TRBJ2-1	CASSRTSGSGGEQFF
TRBV20-1	TRBJ1-1	CSAWPSRDTEAFF
TRBV5-1	TRBJ1-4	CASSSGSTNEKLFF
TRBV5-1	TRBJ2-1	CASSLTGLDYNEQFF
TRBV6-5	TRBJ2-7	CASRSFKGRGRDEQYF